A single sample gave rise to the 15 T cell receptor beta chains below, sequenced in a study of blood T cell repertoires in COVID-19. Method: immunoSEQ multiplex PCR; TCRdb's copy keeps in-frame clones and lacks some. The repertoire includes around 260,000 clones, over 75% of them detected once, and about an eighth sits in the top ten. Sequenced input: peripheral blood. The source of these receptors is a human donor in a cohort sampled during active COVID-19.

V usage is TRBV18 and J usage is TRBJ1-2; possible D gene TRBD1, 5 bases. The CDR3 length is 14 residues. Per germline, CDR1 KGHSH and CDR2 LQKENI. V lost 3 bases, J lost 6 bases, and 14 bases lay in between. The DNA of the CDR3 is TGTGCCAGCTCACCGGGCGGCAGGGAACATGGCTACACCTTC. Its translation is CASSPGGREHGYTF.

The chain couples TRBV5-8 to TRBJ2-1; TRBD1 is a possible D gene (6 bases). V shed 1 base and J shed 4 bases, with 12 bases lying between them. The CDR3 loop spans 15 amino acids. Germline CDR1 is SGHTS and CDR2 is YDEGEE. The DNA of the CDR3 is TGTGCCAGCAGCTTGCCAGGGGCGGTGTACAATGAGCAGTTCTTC. The encoded protein is CASSLPGAVYNEQFF.

This clone was seen once. The rearrangement uses TRBV9 and TRBJ2-4, with 9 bases fitting TRBD2. After removal of 2 bases from V and 13 bases from J, the junction contained 10 bases not matched to a gene. Germline values: CDR1 SGDLS, CDR2 YYNGEE. This CDR3 contains 14 residues. The CDR3 sequence is CASSVDTTSGPQYF. The CDR3 DNA reads as TGTGCCAGCAGCGTGGACACCACTAGCGGGCCGCAGTACTTC.

This clone was recorded only once. The chain links TRBV18 to TRBJ1-4, with D tentatively TRBD1 (6 bases). V was pared by 6 bases and J by 5 bases, with 13 bases between. Per the germline V gene, CDR1 is KGHSH and CDR2 is LQKENI. The CDR3 has 14 residues. CDR3 residues: CASSSDRLNEKLFF. As DNA, the CDR3 is TGTGCCAGCTCGTCGGACAGACTGAATGAAAAACTGTTTTTT.

The chain joins TRBV2 to TRBJ2-1; D is unclear. V lost 7 bases and J lost 0, with 16 bases in between. The CDR3 consists of 16 residues. Germline assignment: CDR1 SNHLY and CDR2 FYNNEI. The DNA for the CDR3 is TGTGCCAGCAATTCTCGTCAACTTCCCTCCTACAATGAGCAGTTCTTC. Its protein is CASNSRQLPSYNEQFF.

V is TRBV9 and J is TRBJ2-5, with D perhaps TRBD2 (7 bases). Germline CDR1 and CDR2: SGDLS and YYNGEE. V was pared by 1 base and J by 2 bases, with 12 bases between. The CDR3 totals 15 residues. The DNA of the CDR3 is TGTGCCAGCAGCGTACGGGGGGCATCTCAAGAGACCCAGTACTTC. It is translated as CASSVRGASQETQYF.

This clone was recorded once. The CDR3 sequence: CASSDAGARQETQYF. DNA of the CDR3: TGTGCCAGCAGTGATGCGGGGGCGCGGCAAGAGACCCAGTACTTC. This chain connects TRBV6-1 to TRBJ2-5, with D possibly TRBD2 on 7 matching bases. Trimming removed 3 bases from V and 2 bases from J, with 13 bases in between. The CDR3 contains 15 residues. Germline V gene data show CDR1 as MNHNS and CDR2 as SASEGT.

This rearrangement joins TRBV6-1 to TRBJ1-4; D gene uncertain. V was cut by 2 bases and J by 8 bases, with 3 bases left in between. This CDR3 has 11 amino acids. CDR1 MNHNS and CDR2 SASEGT come from the germline V gene. The CDR3 nucleotides are TGTGCCAGCAGTGAACTCGAAAAACTGTTTTTT. Translation: CASSELEKLFF.

This clone has only a few counts. The gene calls are TRBV28 and TRBJ2-7; TRBD1 agrees at 10 bases. This CDR3 contains 14 residues. From germline, CDR1 is MDHEN and CDR2 SYDVKM. The junction had 6 bases not matched to a gene; V was cut back by 7 bases and J by 3 bases. This chain's CDR3 is CASKRQGAFYEQYF. The CDR3, as DNA: TGTGCCAGCAAACGACAGGGGGCCTTCTACGAGCAGTACTTC.

A few counts support this clone. The chain combines TRBV4-1 with TRBJ2-1; no reliable D call. The V gene's germline CDR1 is MGHRA and CDR2 YSYEKL. This CDR3 region has 13 residues. V was clipped by 1 base and J by 6 bases, with 7 bases between them. CDR3 nucleotides: TGCGCCAGCAGCCAAGGGCTAGTCAATGAGCAGTTCTTC. Its translation: CASSQGLVNEQFF.

The chain carries TRBV3-1 (or the pseudogene TRBV3-2) and TRBJ2-1; 10 bases map to TRBD2. Germline CDR1 and CDR2: LGHDT and YNNKEL (reference sequence). This CDR3 has 15 amino acids. Trimming at V came to 3 bases and at J to 7 bases, leaving 6 bases not matched to a gene. The CDR3 sequence: CASSHGGLAANEQFF. CDR3 DNA sequence: TGTGCCAGCAGCCACGGAGGACTAGCGGCTAATGAGCAGTTCTTC.

The genes are TRBV19 and TRBJ2-6; the D is unclear. Germline-derived CDR1 and CDR2 are LNHDA and SQIVND (reference sequence). The V end lost 6 bases, the J end lost 0 bases, and 12 bases lay between the germline ends. The CDR3 extends over 16 amino acids. The CDR3 sequence: CASSQAAYSGANVLTF. CDR3 in DNA: TGTGCCAGTAGCCAGGCAGCTTACTCTGGGGCCAACGTCCTGACTTTC.

This clone showed up just once. V and J are TRBV6-5 and TRBJ1-5; D might be TRBD1 (5 bases). Germline assignment: CDR1 MNHEY and CDR2 SVGAGI. The CDR3 loop spans 15 amino acids. V lost 6 bases, J lost 2 bases, and 14 bases lay in between. CDR3 DNA sequence: TGTGCCAGCAGCGCCTTACAGGTAGGCAATCAGCCCCAGCATTTT. Encoded protein: CASSALQVGNQPQHF.

The CDR3 reads CASSRTSGFNEQYF. DNA of the CDR3: TGTGCCAGCAGTCGGACTAGCGGGTTCAACGAGCAGTACTTC. The chain employs TRBV28 and TRBJ2-7, with TRBD2 matching over 11 bases. V was pared by 5 bases and J by 5 bases, with 5 bases of the junction left unmatched. CDR3 size: 14 residues. Germline lookup yields CDR1 MDHEN and CDR2 SYDVKM. Filled out from reference TRBV28 and TRBJ2-7, the complete variable domain reads DVKVTQSSRYLVKRTGEKVFLECVQDMDHENMFWYRQDPGLGLRLIYFSYDVKMKEKGDIPEGYSVSREKKERFSLILESASTNQTSMYLCASSRTSGFNEQYFGPGTRLTVT.

The chain combines TRBV6-6 with TRBJ2-7; the D gene is possibly TRBD1 (6 bases). Trimming stripped 7 bases from V and 0 bases from J, with 10 bases between. Per germline, CDR1 MNHNY and CDR2 SVGAGI (reference sequence). The CDR3 spans 13 residues. DNA for the CDR3: TGTGCCAGCAAGTCAGGGGCCTCCTACGAGCAGTACTTC. Its translation: CASKSGASYEQYF.